The present entry profiles one TCR beta chain with its context. Germline V lookup: CDR1 MNHEY, CDR2 SMNVEV (reference sequence). J gave up 7 bases and V 5 bases, and 11 bases lay outside the gene matches. This CDR3 comprises 15 residues. Measured with immunoSEQ multiplex PCR; TCRdb has only the in-frame clones, and not every one. This sample has roughly 680,000 clones, with approximately 77% found just once. The entry originates in a study of shared clonotypes between healthy human individuals. This sequence was found in a woman in her 30s in good health. The genes are TRBV27 and TRBJ2-7, with 10 bases identical to TRBD2. The material sequenced was memory CD4+ T cells sorted from blood. Documented subset: CD45RA-negative fraction. The CDR3 loop is CASSPRGTSEGEQYF. The CDR3 DNA reads as TGTGCCAGCAGTCCCAGAGGGACTAGCGAGGGGGAGCAGTACTTC.